This paragraph reports one T cell receptor beta chain. Antigen unknown. Data came from immunoSEQ multiplex PCR; TCRdb stores just in-frame clones and leaves some out. This repertoire shows 1.6 million or so clones, roughly 96% found once; its top ten account for over 1%. The data stem from a study of shared clonotypes between healthy human individuals. Study-wide points: Clonotypes shared by all four sorted-subset donors had higher generation probabilities than non-shared clonotypes.

The sequencing sample was made of naive CD4+ T cells sorted from blood. This sample's subset: CD45RA+ positively selected. The receptor's source is a young man in good health.

The CDR3 nucleotides are TGTGCCACCAGCATAGGGCAGCTTAATCAGCCCCAGCATTTT. As protein: CATSIGQLNQPQHF. J is TRBJ1-5 and V is TRBV15; no definite D call. CDR3 size: 14 residues. Germline V gene sequence: CDR1 LNHNV, CDR2 YYDKDF (reference sequence). With 4 bases removed from V and 4 bases from J, the gap between germline ends came to 11 bases.